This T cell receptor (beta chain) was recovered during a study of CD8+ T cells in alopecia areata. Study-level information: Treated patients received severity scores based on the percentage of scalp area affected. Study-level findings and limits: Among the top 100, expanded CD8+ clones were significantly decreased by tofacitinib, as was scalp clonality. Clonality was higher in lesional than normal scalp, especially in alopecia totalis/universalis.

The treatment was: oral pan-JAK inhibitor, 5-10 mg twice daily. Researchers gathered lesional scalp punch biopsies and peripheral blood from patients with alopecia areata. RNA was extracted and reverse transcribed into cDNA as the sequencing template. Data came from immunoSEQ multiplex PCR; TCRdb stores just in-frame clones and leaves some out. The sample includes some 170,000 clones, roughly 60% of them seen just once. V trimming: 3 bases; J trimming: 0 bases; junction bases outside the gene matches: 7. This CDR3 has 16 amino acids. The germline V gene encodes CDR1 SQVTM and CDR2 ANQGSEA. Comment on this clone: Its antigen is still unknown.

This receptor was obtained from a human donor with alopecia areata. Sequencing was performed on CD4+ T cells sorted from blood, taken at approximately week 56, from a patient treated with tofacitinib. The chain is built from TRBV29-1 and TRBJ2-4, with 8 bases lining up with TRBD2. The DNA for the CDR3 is TGCAGCGTTGAGGCGGGTAGCGGGGTAGCCAAAAACATTCAGTACTTC. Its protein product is CSVEAGSGVAKNIQYF.